This T cell receptor beta chain was obtained from a study of CD8+ T cells in alopecia areata. TCR sequencing used cDNA made by reverse transcription of extracted RNA. TCRdb's copy holds only in-frame clones and misses some; the assay was immunoSEQ multiplex PCR. This repertoire shows about 260,000 clones, 60% found once; its top ten account for 0.93%. V dropped 4 bases and J dropped 0 bases, with 6 bases sitting between them. The CDR3 has 13 residues. Germline CDR1 MNHEY, CDR2 SVGAGI. Indicated treatment: oral pan-JAK inhibitor, 5-10 mg twice daily. Regarding the study as a whole: Against the mouse data, patients shared TCRs less clearly, possibly for HLA reasons. Whether baseline CD8+ expansion is linked to response remains uncertain, given a single nonresponder. While tofacitinib was given, many expanded lesional clones persisted in scalp and blood.

This clone appeared a few times. Its specificity is not known. V and J are TRBV6-5 and TRBJ1-2; D is ambiguous. The clonotype was recovered from a human donor with alopecia areata. Sequencing was performed on CD4+ T cells sorted from blood, taken between weeks 51 and 52, from a patient treated with tofacitinib. The chain's CDR3 is CASSSVANYGYTF. Written as DNA, the CDR3 is TGTGCCAGCAGTTCAGTTGCTAACTATGGCTACACCTTC.